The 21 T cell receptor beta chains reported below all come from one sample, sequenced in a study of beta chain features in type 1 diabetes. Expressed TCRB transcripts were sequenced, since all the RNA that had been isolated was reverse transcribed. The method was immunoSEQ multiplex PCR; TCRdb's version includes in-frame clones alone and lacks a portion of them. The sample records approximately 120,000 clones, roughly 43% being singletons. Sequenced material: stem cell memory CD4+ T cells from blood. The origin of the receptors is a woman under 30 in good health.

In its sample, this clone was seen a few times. CDR3 nucleotides: TGTGCCAGCAGTCCCCGGACAGAACTTAATGAAAAACTGTTTTTT. Its translation: CASSPRTELNEKLFF. The chain carries TRBV28 and TRBJ1-4; D perhaps matches TRBD1 (6 bases). CDR3 length: 15 residues. Germline V gene lookup returns CDR1 MDHEN and CDR2 SYDVKM. The V gene lost 5 bases and the J gene lost 4 bases, with 14 bases spanning the gap.

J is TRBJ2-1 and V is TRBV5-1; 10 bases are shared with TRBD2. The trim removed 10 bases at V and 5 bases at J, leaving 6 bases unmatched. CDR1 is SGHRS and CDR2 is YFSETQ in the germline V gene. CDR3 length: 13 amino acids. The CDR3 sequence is CAGEREGDNEQFF. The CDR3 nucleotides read TGCGCCGGCGAGCGGGAGGGGGACAATGAGCAGTTCTTC.

For the CDR3, the DNA is TGTGCCAGCAGTAGGACTTATAGCAATGAGCAGTTCTTC. This translates into CASSRTYSNEQFF. This chain uses TRBV6-5 with TRBJ2-1; D is possibly TRBD2 (5 bases). This CDR3 comprises 13 residues. Trimming left V 5 bases short and J 6 bases short, with 11 bases between. Germline V gives CDR1 MNHEY, CDR2 SVGAGI.

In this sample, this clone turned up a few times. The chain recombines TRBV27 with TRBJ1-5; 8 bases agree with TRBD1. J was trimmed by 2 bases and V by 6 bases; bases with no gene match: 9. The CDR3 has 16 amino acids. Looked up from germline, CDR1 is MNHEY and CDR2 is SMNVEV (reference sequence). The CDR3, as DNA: TGTGCCAGCAGCCTTGACAGGGGACAACGCAATCAGCCCCAGCATTTT. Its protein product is CASSLDRGQRNQPQHF.

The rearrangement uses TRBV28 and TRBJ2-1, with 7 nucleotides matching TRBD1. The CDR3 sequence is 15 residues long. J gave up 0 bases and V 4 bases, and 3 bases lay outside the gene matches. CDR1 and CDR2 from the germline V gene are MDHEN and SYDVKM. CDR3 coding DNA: TGTGCCAGCAGTTCGACAGGGAGCTCCTACAATGAGCAGTTCTTC. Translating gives CASSSTGSSYNEQFF.

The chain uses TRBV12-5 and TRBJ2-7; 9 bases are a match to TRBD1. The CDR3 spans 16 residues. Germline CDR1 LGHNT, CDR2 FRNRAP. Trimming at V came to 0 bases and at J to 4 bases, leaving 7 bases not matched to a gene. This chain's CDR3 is CASGLVLGTGPYEQYF. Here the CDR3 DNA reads TGTGCTAGTGGTTTGGTACTTGGGACAGGGCCGTACGAGCAGTACTTC.

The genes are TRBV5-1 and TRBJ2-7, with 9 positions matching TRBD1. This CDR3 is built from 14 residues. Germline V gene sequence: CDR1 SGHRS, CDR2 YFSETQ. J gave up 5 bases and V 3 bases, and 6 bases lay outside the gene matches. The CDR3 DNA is TGCGCCAGCAGCTCCGGGACAGGGATCCACGAGCAGTACTTC. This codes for CASSSGTGIHEQYF.

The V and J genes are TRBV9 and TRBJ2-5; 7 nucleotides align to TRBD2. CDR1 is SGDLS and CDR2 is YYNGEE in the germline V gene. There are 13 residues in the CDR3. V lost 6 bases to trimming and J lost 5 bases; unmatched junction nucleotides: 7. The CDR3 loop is CASTAGVGETQYF. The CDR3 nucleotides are TGTGCCAGCACGGCGGGAGTAGGCGAGACCCAGTACTTC.

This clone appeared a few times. The CDR3 DNA sequence: TGTGCCAGCAGCCATTCCTACGAGCAGTACTTC. This translates into CASSHSYEQYF. This rearrangement joins TRBV7-2 to TRBJ2-7; D ambiguous. The germline V and J ends were trimmed by 5 bases and 1 base, with 3 bases remaining between them. The CDR3 sequence is 11 residues long. CDR1 SGHTA and CDR2 FQGNSA come from the germline V gene.

CDR3 DNA: TGCGCCAGCAGCCAGAGGACTAGCGGGATTTTTAATGAGCAGTTCTTC. Translated: CASSQRTSGIFNEQFF. The chain couples TRBV4-1 to TRBJ2-1; 12 bases are shared with TRBD2. V shed 3 bases, J shed 7 bases, and the junction held 7 bases outside the gene matches. This CDR3 contains 16 residues. CDR1 and CDR2 from the germline V gene are MGHRA and YSYEKL.

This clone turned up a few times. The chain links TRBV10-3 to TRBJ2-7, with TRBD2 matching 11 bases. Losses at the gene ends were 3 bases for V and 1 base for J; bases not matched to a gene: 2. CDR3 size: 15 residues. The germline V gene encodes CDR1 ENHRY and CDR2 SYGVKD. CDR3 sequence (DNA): TGTGCCATCAGTGATACTAGCGGGAGATCCTACGAGCAGTACTTC. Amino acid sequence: CAISDTSGRSYEQYF.

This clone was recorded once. CDR3 sequence (DNA): TGCGCCAGCAGCCAAGATACACAGTGGGAGACCCAGTACTTC. Its translation: CASSQDTQWETQYF. The rearrangement joins TRBV4-3 to TRBJ2-5; the D is unclear. Germline CDR1 and CDR2: LGHNA and YSLEER. V shed 0 bases and J shed 5 bases, with 10 bases lying between them. The CDR3 has 14 residues.

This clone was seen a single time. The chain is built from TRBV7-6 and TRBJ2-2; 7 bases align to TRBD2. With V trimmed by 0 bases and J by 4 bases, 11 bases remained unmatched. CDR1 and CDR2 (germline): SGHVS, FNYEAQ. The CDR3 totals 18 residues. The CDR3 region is CASSLAIFRTRGTGELFF. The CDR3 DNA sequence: TGTGCCAGCAGCTTAGCCATATTTAGGACTAGAGGCACCGGGGAGCTGTTTTTT.

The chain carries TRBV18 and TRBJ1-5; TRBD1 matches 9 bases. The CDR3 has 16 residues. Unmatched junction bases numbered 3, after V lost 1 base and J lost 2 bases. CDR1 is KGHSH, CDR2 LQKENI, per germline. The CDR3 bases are TGTGCCAGCTCACCACGCCGGACAGGGGGCAATCAGCCCCAGCATTTT. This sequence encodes CASSPRRTGGNQPQHF.

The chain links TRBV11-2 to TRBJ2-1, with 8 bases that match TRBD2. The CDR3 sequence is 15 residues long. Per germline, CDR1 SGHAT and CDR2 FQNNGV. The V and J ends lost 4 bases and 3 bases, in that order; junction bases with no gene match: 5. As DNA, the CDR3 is TGTGCCAGCAGCTCAAAAGCGGGAGTCTACAATGAGCAGTTCTTC. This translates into CASSSKAGVYNEQFF. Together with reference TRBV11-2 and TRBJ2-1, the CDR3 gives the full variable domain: EAGVAQSPRYKIIEKRQSVAFWCNPISGHATLYWYQQILGQGPKLLIQFQNNGVVDDSQLPKDRFSAERLKGVDSTLKIQPAKLEDSAVYLCASSSKAGVYNEQFFGPGTRLTVL.

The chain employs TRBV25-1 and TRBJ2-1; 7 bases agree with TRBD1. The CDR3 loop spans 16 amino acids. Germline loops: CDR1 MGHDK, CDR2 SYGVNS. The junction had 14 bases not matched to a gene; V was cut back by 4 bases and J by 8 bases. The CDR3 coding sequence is TGTGCCAGCAGTGCGCCACCGGGACAGTTAACCGATGAGCAGTTCTTC. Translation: CASSAPPGQLTDEQFF.

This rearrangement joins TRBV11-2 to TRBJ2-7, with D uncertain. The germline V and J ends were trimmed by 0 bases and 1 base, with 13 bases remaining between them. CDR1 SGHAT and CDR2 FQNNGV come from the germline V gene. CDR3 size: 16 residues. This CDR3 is CASSLDRASVSYEQYF. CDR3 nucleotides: TGTGCCAGCAGCTTAGATCGTGCCAGCGTATCCTACGAGCAGTACTTC.

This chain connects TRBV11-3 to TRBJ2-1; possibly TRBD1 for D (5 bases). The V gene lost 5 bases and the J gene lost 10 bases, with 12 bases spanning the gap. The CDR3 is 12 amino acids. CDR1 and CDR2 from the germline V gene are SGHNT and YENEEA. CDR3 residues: CASSGRAYEQFF. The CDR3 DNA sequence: TGTGCCAGCAGCGGCAGGGCGTACGAGCAGTTCTTC.

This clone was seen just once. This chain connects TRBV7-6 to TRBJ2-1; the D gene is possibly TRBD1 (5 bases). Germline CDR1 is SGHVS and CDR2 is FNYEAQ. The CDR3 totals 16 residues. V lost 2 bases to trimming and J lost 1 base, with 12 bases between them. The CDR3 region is CASSLTRGSSYNEQFF. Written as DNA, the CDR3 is TGTGCCAGCAGCTTAACAAGGGGTTCGTCCTACAATGAGCAGTTCTTC.

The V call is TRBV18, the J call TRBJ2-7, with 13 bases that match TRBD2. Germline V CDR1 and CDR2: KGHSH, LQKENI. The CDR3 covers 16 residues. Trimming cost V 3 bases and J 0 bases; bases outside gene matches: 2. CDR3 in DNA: TGTGCCAGCTCACCCGGGACTAGCGGGACCTCCTACGAGCAGTACTTC. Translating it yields CASSPGTSGTSYEQYF.

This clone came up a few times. CDR3 loop: CASTPGGAGSNQPQHF. The DNA for the CDR3 is TGTGCCAGTACCCCGGGGGGGGCAGGCAGCAATCAGCCCCAGCATTTT. V usage is TRBV19 and J usage is TRBJ1-5, with a weak D call TRBD1 (6 bases). Trimming took off 7 bases at V and 1 base at J, with 17 bases between the two ends. Germline-derived CDR1 and CDR2 are LNHDA and SQIVND (reference sequence). The CDR3 has 16 residues. The variable domain in full, completed from reference TRBV19 and TRBJ1-5, reads DGGITQSPKYLFRKEGQNVTLSCEQNLNHDAMYWYRQDPGQGLRLIYYSQIVNDFQKGDIAEGYSVSREKKESFPLTVTSAQKNPTAFYLCASTPGGAGSNQPQHFGDGTRLSIL.